Listed here are 21 T cell receptor beta chains from one sample, sequenced in a study of radiotherapy plus CTLA-4 blockade in lung cancer (dated by TCRdb to the late 2010s). Preparation of the library involved the immunoSEQ multiplex PCR assay. TCRdb holds this immuneACCESS table with in-frame rearrangements only. Some clones are missing; in checked studies, unresolved V genes explain under half, and the rest has no known cause. Present in this sample are 100,000 to 150,000 clones, roughly 74% of which were seen just once. The ten largest clonotypes hold approximately 5.2% of the sample. The specimen was peripheral blood, collected from a patient treated with radiotherapy plus ipilimumab. These TCRs come from a human donor with non-small cell lung cancer who had a partial response to radiotherapy plus ipilimumab.

The chain uses TRBV19 and TRBJ2-2; 8 positions match TRBD1. The V and J ends lost 6 bases and 3 bases, in that order; junction bases with no gene match: 9. This CDR3 has 16 residues. Looked up from germline, CDR1 is LNHDA and CDR2 is SQIVND (reference sequence). DNA for the CDR3: TGTGCCAGTAGACCTCAGGGGGCGCCGGACACCGGGGAGCTGTTTTTT. Protein product: CASRPQGAPDTGELFF.

The V call is TRBV27, the J call TRBJ1-4; no firm D call. This CDR3 has 16 amino acids. V gave up 5 bases and J gave up 6 bases, with 19 bases separating them. The V gene's germline CDR1 is MNHEY and CDR2 SMNVEV (reference sequence). The CDR3 DNA is TGTGCCAGCAGTCCCAGACACCCTCAGTGGGATGAAAAACTGTTTTTT. This encodes CASSPRHPQWDEKLFF. Supplemented by reference TRBV27 and TRBJ1-4, the full variable domain reads EAQVTQNPRYLITVTGKKLTVTCSQNMNHEYMSWYRQDPGLGLRQIYYSMNVEVTDKGDVPEGYKVSRKEKRNFPLILESPSPNQTSLYFCASSPRHPQWDEKLFFGSGTQLSVL.

The rearrangement links TRBV10-3 to TRBJ2-1, with D tentatively TRBD2 (6 bases). The length of the CDR3 is 13 residues. Per the germline V gene, CDR1 is ENHRY and CDR2 is SYGVKD. Deletions cut 10 bases from V and 5 bases from J, with 15 bases between. The chain's CDR3 is CATWDSLNNEQFF. CDR3 nucleotides: TGTGCCACCTGGGACTCCCTAAACAATGAGCAGTTCTTC.

V is TRBV4-2 and J is TRBJ2-1; TRBD2 matches 8 bases. This CDR3 comprises 18 residues. V was pared by 0 bases and J by 2 bases, with 9 bases of the junction left unmatched. Germline CDR1 is LGHNA and CDR2 is YNFKEQ. The CDR3 region has the DNA TGTGCCAGCAGCCAAGATGGAGACGGGAGGGACCCCTACAATGAGCAGTTCTTC. It translates to CASSQDGDGRDPYNEQFF.

V usage is TRBV12-5 and J usage is TRBJ2-1; 10 bases match TRBD2. Germline V gene lookup returns CDR1 LGHNT and CDR2 FRNRAP. This CDR3 comprises 15 residues. With 3 bases clipped from V and 6 bases from J, the junction kept 5 bases outside the gene matches. The CDR3 sequence: CASGFEREGSNEQFF. As DNA, the CDR3 is TGTGCTAGTGGTTTCGAGCGGGAGGGGTCCAATGAGCAGTTCTTC.

This chain uses TRBV11-2 with TRBJ1-5, with 9 bases that match TRBD1. CDR1 and CDR2 from the germline V gene are SGHAT and FQNNGV. The CDR3 is made up of 15 amino acids. V was clipped by 4 bases and J by 4 bases; unmatched bases: 5. CDR3 DNA: TGTGCCAGCAGCTCCACAGGGGGCCCAAATCAGCCCCAGCATTTT. This translates into CASSSTGGPNQPQHF.

The chain is built from TRBV2 and TRBJ2-7; 7 bases map to TRBD1. The V and J ends lost 8 bases and 7 bases, in that order; junction bases with no gene match: 8. The CDR3 is 12 residues long. From germline, CDR1 is SNHLY and CDR2 FYNNEI. CDR3 amino acids: CASGSTGWEQYF. As DNA, the CDR3 is TGTGCCAGCGGGTCGACAGGGTGGGAGCAGTACTTC.

The table lists this clone with a few counts. This sequence joins TRBV28 and TRBJ2-5; D might be TRBD1 (5 bases). Germline V gene lookup returns CDR1 MDHEN and CDR2 SYDVKM. The length of the CDR3 is 13 residues. V lost 5 bases to trimming and J lost 5 bases, with 12 bases between them. CDR3 in amino acids: CASSLKGSETQYF. CDR3 nucleotide sequence: TGTGCCAGCAGTCTTAAGGGGTCGGAGACCCAGTACTTC.

The chain uses TRBV5-1 and TRBJ2-1; a possible D gene is TRBD2 (6 bases). The CDR3 covers 15 residues. V was pared by 0 bases and J by 3 bases, with 10 bases between. Germline values: CDR1 SGHRS, CDR2 YFSETQ. Here the CDR3 DNA reads TGCGCCAGCAGCTTGGGGGGAGGACTCTACAATGAGCAGTTCTTC. Residues: CASSLGGGLYNEQFF.

The J gene is TRBJ2-3, the V gene TRBV7-9, with TRBD2 identical over 8 bases. Germline CDR1 is SEHNR and CDR2 is FQNEAQ (reference sequence). The length of the CDR3 is 16 residues. The V segment lost 1 base and the J segment 0 bases; nucleotides outside the gene matches: 3. The DNA for the CDR3 is TGTGCCAGCAGCTTAGGGCGGGGGGCAAGCACAGATACGCAGTATTTT. It yields the protein CASSLGRGASTDTQYF.

V usage is TRBV7-2 and J usage is TRBJ2-5, with a weak D call TRBD2 (5 bases). The germline V gene encodes CDR1 SGHTA and CDR2 FQGNSA. The CDR3 totals 13 residues. The V gene lost 3 bases and the J gene lost 6 bases, with 11 bases spanning the gap. CDR3 amino acids: CASSLGGPQTQYF. CDR3 bases: TGTGCCAGCAGCTTGGGCGGGCCCCAGACCCAGTACTTC.

The chain links TRBV14 to TRBJ2-3; D possibly corresponds to TRBD2 (6 bases). CDR1 SGHDN and CDR2 FVKESK come from the germline V gene. The CDR3 sequence is 17 residues long. Trimming removed 1 base at V and 2 bases at J, with 16 bases between. CDR3 in DNA: TGTGCCAGCAGCCAAGGAATAGCGGTACACTCCACAGATACGCAGTATTTT. This gives the protein CASSQGIAVHSTDTQYF. Full variable domain (remainder filled in from reference TRBV14 and TRBJ2-3): EAGVTQFPSHSVIEKGQTVTLRCDPISGHDNLYWYRRVMGKEIKFLLHFVKESKQDESGMPNNRFLAERTGGTYSTLKVQPAELEDSGVYFCASSQGIAVHSTDTQYFGPGTRLTVL.

This sequence joins TRBV5-8 and TRBJ1-2; 7 nucleotides match TRBD1. The CDR3 contains 14 residues. With V trimmed by 0 bases and J by 5 bases, 4 bases remained unmatched. Looked up from germline, CDR1 is SGHTS and CDR2 is YDEGEE. The CDR3 nucleotides read TGTGCCAGCAGCTTGGGCAGGGGGACTTATGGCTACACCTTC. The encoded protein is CASSLGRGTYGYTF. Full variable domain (remainder filled in from reference TRBV5-8 and TRBJ1-2): EAGVTQSPTHLIKTRGQQATLRCSPISGHTSVYWYQQALGLGLQFLLWYDEGEERNRGNFPPRFSGRQFPNYSSELNVNALELEDSALYLCASSLGRGTYGYTFGSGTRLTVV.

CDR3 bases: TGTGCCAGTAGTAGCCGGGGGGACTACGAGCAGTACTTC. Protein: CASSSRGDYEQYF. This rearrangement joins TRBV19 to TRBJ2-7, with 7 bases identical to TRBD2. The V and J ends lost 4 bases and 3 bases, in that order; junction bases with no gene match: 3. The CDR3 loop spans 13 amino acids. Germline CDR1 and CDR2: LNHDA and SQIVND (reference sequence).

The gene calls are TRBV2 and TRBJ2-3; 10 bases are a match to TRBD1. Germline CDR1 is SNHLY and CDR2 is FYNNEI. CDR3 length: 15 residues. Germline trimming cut 6 bases from V and 1 base from J; bases unmatched to any gene: 4. The CDR3 spells CASRPGTGGTDTQYF. In nucleotides, the CDR3 is TGTGCCAGCAGGCCCGGGACAGGGGGCACAGATACGCAGTATTTT.

V is TRBV28 and J is TRBJ1-4; the D is unclear. Germline lookup yields CDR1 MDHEN and CDR2 SYDVKM. The V and J ends lost 6 bases and 8 bases respectively, with 13 bases between them. The CDR3 totals 13 residues. The CDR3 nucleotides read TGTGCCAGCAGAACTACCGCCGGGGAAAAACTGTTTTTT. Translation: CASRTTAGEKLFF.

The rearrangement links TRBV5-5 to TRBJ2-6; D remains ambiguous. The CDR3 covers 16 residues. Deletions cut 2 bases from V and 2 bases from J, with 11 bases between. Germline V lookup: CDR1 SGHKS, CDR2 YYEKEE (reference sequence). The CDR3 DNA follows: TGTGCCAGCAGCTTCGATAGACAACCTGGGGCCAACGTCCTGACTTTC. Its protein product is CASSFDRQPGANVLTF.

This chain connects TRBV11-2 to TRBJ2-6; D may be TRBD2 (5 bases). Germline V gene sequence: CDR1 SGHAT, CDR2 FQNNGV. This CDR3 region has 14 residues. The V gene lost 5 bases and the J gene lost 4 bases, with 9 bases spanning the gap. The CDR3 protein is CASSLSGGANVLTF. The CDR3 bases are TGTGCCAGCAGCCTCTCGGGGGGGGCCAACGTCCTGACTTTC.

V is TRBV6-1 and J is TRBJ2-2; a weak D match, TRBD2 (5 bases). Trimming removed 5 bases at V and 3 bases at J, with 13 bases between. The CDR3 covers 15 residues. Per the germline V gene, CDR1 is MNHNS and CDR2 is SASEGT. As DNA, the CDR3 is TGTGCCAGCAGTCCGGTCCGGGGATACACCGGGGAGCTGTTTTTT. Protein product: CASSPVRGYTGELFF.

The chain combines TRBV13 with TRBJ2-3, with D hard to call. The CDR3 runs 15 residues. The germline V gene has CDR1 PRHDT and CDR2 FYEKMQ (reference sequence). Trimming removed 5 bases at V and 4 bases at J, with 16 bases between. The CDR3 DNA reads TGTGCCAGCAGCCCCTACCGGAGACTGGCAGATACGCAGTATTTT. Amino acids: CASSPYRRLADTQYF.

Concerning this clone itself: The junction shows a germline mismatch at one end, possibly a read error. CDR3 in amino acids: CASSPLGLADKGTQYF. CDR3 bases: TGTGCTAGCAGCCCCCTTGGCCTAGCGGACAAAGGGACCCAGTACTTC. V usage is TRBV7-7 and J usage is TRBJ2-5; 7 positions agree with TRBD2. This CDR3 is 16 amino acids long. The V gene's germline CDR1 is SSHAT and CDR2 FNYEAQ (reference sequence). The full variable domain, its missing parts supplied by reference TRBV7-7 and TRBJ2-5, is GAGVSQSPRYKVTKRGQDVTLRCDPISSHATLYWYQQALGQGPEFLTYFNYEAQPDKSGLPSDRFSAERPEGSISTLTIQRTEQRDSAMYRCASSPLGLADKGTQYFGPGTRLLVL.